Each of the 10 T cell receptor beta chains below was sequenced from the same sample in a study of CD8 T cells in Susac syndrome. With random hexamers, roughly 0.5 to 1 ug RNA was reverse transcribed. TCRdb recomputed calls from the immunoSEQ multiplex PCR reads with MiXCR, one row per CDR3 protein. The sample has roughly 150,000 distinct CDR3 sequences, around 95% seen once. The specimen was CD8+ T cells from PBMCs. All receptors derive from a human donor with multiple sclerosis.

The genes are TRBV29-1 and TRBJ1-2, with 7 bases aligning to TRBD1. The germline V gene has CDR1 SQVTM and CDR2 ANQGSEA. This CDR3 is built from 16 residues. J lost 8 bases, V lost 1 base, and 16 bases had no gene match. The CDR3 DNA is TGCAGCGTTGAAGTCGAAATTGGGGACAGAATCATAGGCTACACCTTC. Its translation: CSVEVEIGDRIIGYTF.

The chain has TRBV6-5 and TRBJ1-1, with 7 bases lining up with TRBD1. CDR1 is MNHEY and CDR2 is SVGAGI in the germline V gene. Trimming at V came to 2 bases and at J to 0 bases, leaving 3 bases not matched to a gene. The CDR3 loop spans 15 amino acids. In nucleotides, the CDR3 is TGTGCCAGCAGTTACGACGGGACAGTGAACACTGAAGCTTTCTTT. It codes for CASSYDGTVNTEAFF.

This clonotype was picked up one time. V and J are TRBV18 and TRBJ1-2; D unclear. Trimming left V 3 bases short and J 6 bases short, with 17 bases between. The CDR3 is 15 amino acids. Germline V lookup: CDR1 KGHSH, CDR2 LQKENI. Written as DNA, the CDR3 is TGTGCCAGCTCACCCTACCGGGCAGCAACCGATGGCTACACCTTC. This gives the protein CASSPYRAATDGYTF.

V usage is TRBV29-1 and J usage is TRBJ2-7; the D is unclear. The CDR3 is 13 residues long. Germline CDR1 is SQVTM and CDR2 is ANQGSEA. Trimming pared 4 bases from V and 0 bases from J, leaving 10 bases between. The CDR3 region has the DNA TGCAGCGTTGTGCCGGCTAGCTCCTACGAGCAGTACTTC. Its translation is CSVVPASSYEQYF.

This chain connects TRBV2 to TRBJ1-1; D ambiguous. Trimming took 7 bases from V and 12 from J, leaving 18 bases between them. This CDR3 is built from 12 residues. The germline V gene has CDR1 SNHLY and CDR2 FYNNEI. CDR3 region: CASISSRRSSFF. The CDR3 DNA reads TGTGCCAGCATTAGCTCACGCAGGTCTTCTTTCTTT.

The chain has TRBV12-5 and TRBJ2-3; 9 positions agree with TRBD2. The CDR3 runs to 14 residues. Per the germline V gene, CDR1 is LGHNT and CDR2 is FRNRAP. V was clipped by 8 bases and J by 0 bases; unmatched bases: 3. For the CDR3, the DNA is TGTGCTAGTTCTAGCGGGGCTAGCACAGATACGCAGTATTTT. This gives the protein CASSSGASTDTQYF.

The V call is TRBV5-1, the J call TRBJ2-1, with 14 bases matching TRBD2. Per germline, CDR1 SGHRS and CDR2 YFSETQ. CDR3 size: 17 residues. J gave up 6 bases and V 4 bases, and 9 bases lay outside the gene matches. The CDR3 nucleotides are TGCGCCAGCAGCCTCCCTCGGGGGACTAGCGGGGGCAATGAGCAGTTCTTC. Residues: CASSLPRGTSGGNEQFF.

The chain uses TRBV4-3 and TRBJ2-3; D gene ambiguous. The germline V gene encodes CDR1 LGHNA and CDR2 YSLEER. CDR3 length equals 13 residues. V shed 3 bases and J shed 4 bases, with 8 bases lying between them. The CDR3 region is CASSHFGADTQYF. Written as DNA, the CDR3 is TGCGCCAGCAGCCATTTTGGGGCAGATACGCAGTATTTT.

This chain connects TRBV5-1 to TRBJ2-2, with 9 bases lining up with TRBD1. Germline CDR1 and CDR2: SGHRS and YFSETQ. The CDR3 has 16 amino acids. Trimming cost V 4 bases and J 4 bases; bases outside gene matches: 8. The CDR3 loop is CASSHRDRDFTGELFF. The CDR3 DNA follows: TGCGCCAGCAGCCACCGGGACAGGGACTTCACCGGGGAGCTGTTTTTT.

This chain links TRBV3-1 with TRBJ2-3; 10 bases agree with TRBD1. This CDR3 spans 15 amino acids. Trimming at V came to 4 bases and at J to 4 bases, leaving 5 bases not matched to a gene. Germline-derived CDR1 and CDR2 are LGHDT and YNNKEL (reference sequence). The CDR3 region has the DNA TGTGCCAGCAGCCTGACAGGGGGCCAGGCAGATACGCAGTATTTT. The encoded protein is CASSLTGGQADTQYF.